This paragraph reports one T cell receptor beta chain. Per the germline V gene, CDR1 is SGHKS and CDR2 is YYEKEE (reference sequence). With 4 bases removed from V and 1 base from J, the gap between germline ends came to 21 bases. This CDR3 region has 18 residues. These data are taken from a study of blood T cell repertoires in COVID-19. Clones were sequenced by immunoSEQ multiplex PCR, and TCRdb holds only the in-frame ones, with some missing. The top ten hold 1.6% of the sample, which has 130,000 or so clones, about four fifths seen once. The sequenced sample was peripheral blood. The chain uses TRBV5-5 and TRBJ1-5; TRBD1 might be the D (5 bases). This sequence was found in a human donor in a cohort sampled during active COVID-19. The CDR3 is CASSLLDSLGGSNQPQHF. The CDR3 bases are TGTGCCAGCAGCCTTCTCGACAGCTTGGGTGGAAGCAATCAGCCCCAGCATTTT.